The rows below give T cell receptor beta chains drawn from one sample of a study of spatial heterogeneity in lung cancer. TCRdb re-called the 5' RACE reads with MiXCR, one entry per CDR3 protein. The profile shows under 150,000 distinct CDR3 sequences, 9.5% to 15% of them singletons. The sequencing used PBMCs, collected at follow-up. These receptor sequences come from a male donor with early-stage non-small cell lung cancer. CDR3s include the opening cysteine and the closing phenylalanine or tryptophan. Each record gives: D gene, J gene, V gene, clone size, CDR3 DNA, CDR3 protein. The D gene is left open where the match is weak. Clone sizes are given selectively: once, few, many, or a class where the clone is expanded.

>.|TRBJ1-1|TRBV9|.
TGTGCCAGCAGCGTAGCTATCGGGGAGACAGACACTGAAGCTTTCTTT
CASSVAIGETDTEAFF
>TRBD1|TRBJ2-3|TRBV20-1|few
TGCAGTGCTTCGACAGGGGGCAGGGCAGATACGCAGTATTTT
CSASTGGRADTQYF
>.|TRBJ2-7|TRBV19|.
TGTGCCAGTAGTCCTCAGGGGAGGGGAATGCAGTACTTC
CASSPQGRGMQYF
>TRBD1|TRBJ2-5|TRBV4-1|many
TGCGCCAGCAGCCAAGCACAGGGGACGACCCAGTACTTC
CASSQAQGTTQYF
>TRBD1|TRBJ2-2|TRBV20-1|.
TGCAGTGCCTACCTGGCGACAGGGTGGTACACCGGGGAGCTGTTTTTT
CSAYLATGWYTGELFF
>TRBD1|TRBJ1-5|TRBV6-5|.
TGTGCCAGCAGTCCCCAGGGGGGACCGAAACATCAGCATTTT
CASSPQGGPKHQHF
>.|TRBJ2-2|TRBV10-1|.
TGCGCCAGCAGCCGCCAGACAGGACCGAACACCGGGGAGCTGTTTTTT
CASSRQTGPNTGELFF
>TRBD1|TRBJ2-2|TRBV11-2|few
TGTGCCAGCAGCTGGGGACAGCCTAACACCGGGGAGCTGTTTTTT
CASSWGQPNTGELFF
>.|TRBJ1-1|TRBV6-6|.
TGTGTCAGCAGTTACATCAGGGTAGCTGAAGCTTTCTTT
CVSSYIRVAEAFF
>.|TRBJ2-1|TRBV11-3|few
TGTGCCAGCAGCTGGGGACGTACTCCTCCCCACAATGAGCAGTTCTTC
CASSWGRTPPHNEQFF
>.|TRBJ1-2|TRBV10-3|few
TGTGCCATCAGTGAGTCGCGGCAGGGGAACGGTGGCTACACCTTC
CAISESRQGNGGYTF
>.|TRBJ2-7|TRBV29-1|many
TGCAGCCCCAACTACGAGCAGTACTTC
CSPNYEQYF
>.|TRBJ2-1|TRBV27|many
TGTGCCAGCAGACTAGTTGATGACAATGAGCAGTTCTTC
CASRLVDDNEQFF
>TRBD1|TRBJ1-2|TRBV20-1|many
TGCAGTGCCCGGACAGGCAACTATGGCTACACCTTC
CSARTGNYGYTF
>.|TRBJ2-7|TRBV15|.
TGTGCCACCAGCAGAGATGGCGCGGGGGCCGGCTACGAGCAGTACTTC
CATSRDGAGAGYEQYF
>.|TRBJ1-1|TRBV6-4|.
TGTGCCAGCAGTGTAGAGTTTCACACTGAAGCTTTCTTT
CASSVEFHTEAFF
>.|TRBJ2-5|TRBV9|few
TGTGCCAGCAGCACTTCCGGACAGAGTCAAGAGACCCAGTACTTC
CASSTSGQSQETQYF
>TRBD1|TRBJ1-1|TRBV3-1|.
TGTGCCAGCAGCCAATGGGGACAGACTGAAGCTTTCTTT
CASSQWGQTEAFF
>.|TRBJ1-5|TRBV7-8|.
TGTGCCAGCAGCTCGGGACGGACCCGAGAGCCCCAGCATTTT
CASSSGRTREPQHF
>TRBD2|TRBJ2-1|TRBV7-9|few
TGTGCCAGCAGCTTAGGTCTAGCGGGACTTATTTACAATGAGCAGTTCTTC
CASSLGLAGLIYNEQFF
>.|TRBJ2-7|TRBV18|.
TGTGCCAGCTCAGCCGGGGTCTCCTACGAGCAGTACTTC
CASSAGVSYEQYF
>.|TRBJ2-4|TRBV11-2|.
TGTGCCAGCACCCTAGGGGCAGACCCAGCCAAAAACATTCAGTACTTC
CASTLGADPAKNIQYF
>.|TRBJ2-2|TRBV15|.
TGTGCCACCAGCAGAGGCACAGACACCGGGGAGCTGTTTTTT
CATSRGTDTGELFF
>.|TRBJ1-5|TRBV7-9|many
TGTGCCAGCAGCTTCGGGGGTGGCGATCAGCCCCAGCATTTT
CASSFGGGDQPQHF
>TRBD1|TRBJ2-7|TRBV29-1|few
TGCAGTGCTCAACTCAAGAAGGACAGGATGTCCTACGAGCAGTACTTC
CSAQLKKDRMSYEQYF
>.|TRBJ1-6|TRBV20-1|many
TGCAGTGTCCAGGGTGTTTTGGCCTATAATTCACCCCTCCACTTT
CSVQGVLAYNSPLHF
>TRBD1|TRBJ1-5|TRBV9|.
TGTGCCAGCAGCGTAAGGACAGGGGGAAACCATCAGCCCCAGCATTTT
CASSVRTGGNHQPQHF
>TRBD1|TRBJ2-3|TRBV7-3|.
TGTGCCAGCAGCTTAAGGGACAGCACAGAAACGCAGTATTTT
CASSLRDSTETQYF
>.|TRBJ2-3|TRBV11-1|few
TGTGCCAGCAGCTTCTGGGGCCGGACAGATACGCAGTATTTT
CASSFWGRTDTQYF
>.|TRBJ2-6|TRBV7-3|few
TGTGCCAGCAGCTTCTCAGCAGGGTACTCTGGGGCCAACGTCCTGACTTTC
CASSFSAGYSGANVLTF
>.|TRBJ2-7|TRBV5-1|few
TGCGCCAGCAGGGCCATCACATCCTACGAGCAGTACTTC
CASRAITSYEQYF
>.|TRBJ1-2|TRBV19|few
TGTGCCAGTAGTATACCAGGAAACTATGGCTACACCTTC
CASSIPGNYGYTF
>TRBD1|TRBJ2-3|TRBV15|few
TGTGCCACCAGCAGACCCGCCGGGACAGGGGGCGGTGGGGTCACAGATACGCAGTATTTT
CATSRPAGTGGGGVTDTQYF
>.|TRBJ2-7|TRBV6-5|many
TGTGCCAGCAGTCCGGACGTAGCCTACGAGCAGTACTTC
CASSPDVAYEQYF
>.|TRBJ2-7|TRBV11-2|few
TGTGCCAGCAGCTTCGCCCTCTCCTACGAGCAGTACTTC
CASSFALSYEQYF
>.|TRBJ2-7|TRBV24-1|.
TGTGCCACCAGTGATTCCCGGACCGCTTACCGGAACGAGCAGTACTTC
CATSDSRTAYRNEQYF
>TRBD1|TRBJ2-3|TRBV28|.
TGTGCCAGCAGTCCGCGGGACAGGGTGGCAGATACGCAGTATTTT
CASSPRDRVADTQYF
>TRBD2|TRBJ2-5|TRBV7-2|many
TGTGCCAGCAGCTTAGCGGCGGGGGGGATCGCAGAGACCCAGTACTTC
CASSLAAGGIAETQYF
>TRBD1|TRBJ1-1|TRBV4-3|many
TGCGCCAGCAGCCAAGGACAGGGGGGTATAGCTTTCTTT
CASSQGQGGIAFF
>TRBD1|TRBJ2-2|TRBV9|.
TGTGCCAGCAGCGTTCCCGGGACAGGGGGCCCCGGGGAGCTGTTTTTT
CASSVPGTGGPGELFF
>TRBD1|TRBJ1-2|TRBV28|few
TGTGCCAGCAGACAGGGGAACTATGGCTACACCTTC
CASRQGNYGYTF
>.|TRBJ2-2|TRBV24-1|.
TGTGCCACCGGGGGGAACACCGGGGAGCTGTTTTTT
CATGGNTGELFF
>.|TRBJ1-2|TRBV12-3/TRBV12-4|many
TGTGCCAGCAGTTCAAATGGGGGCTCGGGCTATGGCTACACCTTC
CASSSNGGSGYGYTF
>.|TRBJ1-1|TRBV28|.
TGTGCCAGCAGTCGTGGACGCAACACTGAAGCTTTCTTT
CASSRGRNTEAFF
>.|TRBJ1-5|TRBV7-8|few
TGTGCCAGCAGCCTCCACACAAATCAGCCCCAGCATTTT
CASSLHTNQPQHF
>.|TRBJ2-3|TRBV12-5|.
TGTGCTAGTGGCCTCCACACAGATACGCAGTATTTT
CASGLHTDTQYF
>.|TRBJ2-2|TRBV7-2|few
TGTGCCAGCAGCTATCGACAGACCCCAGAGGCCGGGGAGCTGTTTTTT
CASSYRQTPEAGELFF
>TRBD1|TRBJ2-7|TRBV6-5|.
TGTGCCAGCAGCCGACAGGGCCTGAGCGAGCAGTACTTC
CASSRQGLSEQYF
>TRBD1|TRBJ2-1|TRBV10-3|.
TGTGCCATCAGTCCCGGGACAGGGGGCGACGGGCGATTGTACAATGAGCAGTTCTTC
CAISPGTGGDGRLYNEQFF
>TRBD2|TRBJ2-5|TRBV2|.
TGTGCCAGCAGTAAGGGGTTTAGCGGGGGGGCCCCCCAAGAGACCCAGTACTTC
CASSKGFSGGAPQETQYF
>TRBD1|TRBJ1-1|TRBV28|many
TGTGCCAGCAGGAAAGGGGGCGGTAAAATTGCGAACACTGAAGCTTTCTTT
CASRKGGGKIANTEAFF
>TRBD1|TRBJ1-5|TRBV20-1|.
TGCAGTGCTAGGAGGGGGCCCCAGCCCCAGCATTTT
CSARRGPQPQHF
>.|TRBJ2-7|TRBV19|.
TGTGCCAGTGGAAGGGGGAGTATCTACGAGCAGTACTTC
CASGRGSIYEQYF
>.|TRBJ2-5|TRBV9|.
TGTGCCAGCAGCCCCAGTTCCACACAAGAGACCCAGTACTTC
CASSPSSTQETQYF
>.|TRBJ2-3|TRBV29-1|.
TGCAGCGTTCTGGGGCCTAGCACAGATACGCAGTATTTT
CSVLGPSTDTQYF
>.|TRBJ2-2|TRBV12-5|few
TGTGCTAGTGCCGAACAAGCGAACACCGGGGAGCTGTTTTTT
CASAEQANTGELFF
>.|TRBJ2-1|TRBV20-1|many
TGCAGTGCCCCCCCTCGGGGAAATGAGCAGTTCTTC
CSAPPRGNEQFF
>TRBD1|TRBJ1-6|TRBV7-3|.
TGTGCCAGCAGCTTAACCCGGGACAGCCATAATTCACCCCTCCACTTT
CASSLTRDSHNSPLHF